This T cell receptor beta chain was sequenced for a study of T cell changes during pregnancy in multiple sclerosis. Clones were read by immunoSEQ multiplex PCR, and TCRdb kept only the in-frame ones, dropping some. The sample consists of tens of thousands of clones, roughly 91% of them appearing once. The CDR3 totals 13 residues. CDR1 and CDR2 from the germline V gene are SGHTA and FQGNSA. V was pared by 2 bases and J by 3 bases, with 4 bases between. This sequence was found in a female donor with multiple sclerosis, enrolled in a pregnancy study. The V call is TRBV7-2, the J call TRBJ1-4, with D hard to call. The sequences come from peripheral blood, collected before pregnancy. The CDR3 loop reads CASSLLSNEKLFF. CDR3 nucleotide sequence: TGTGCCAGCAGCTTATTATCTAATGAAAAACTGTTTTTT.